These 4 T cell receptor beta chains were sequenced from one sample in a study of CD8+CD57+ T cells in acquired aplastic anemia. Profiles of TCR beta VDJ and CDR3 were generated from a genomic DNA template. TCRdb recomputed calls from the reads with MiXCR, one row per CDR3 protein. The table records some 190,000 distinct CDR3 sequences, under 55% of them present only once. Source material: sorted CD4+, CD8+, or CD8+CD57+ T cells (not recorded which) from PBMCs. The source is a human donor in good health.

The chain recombines TRBV5-4 with TRBJ1-6, with D perhaps TRBD1 (6 bases). The V gene lost 2 bases and the J gene lost 6 bases, with 12 bases spanning the gap. Germline-derived CDR1 and CDR2 are SGHNT and YYREEE (reference sequence). This CDR3 is 15 amino acids long. The CDR3 coding sequence is TGTGCCAGCAGCTTCCAAGGGACACCTAATTCACCCCTCCACTTT. This codes for CASSFQGTPNSPLHF.

In its sample, this clonotype was seen many times. V is TRBV20-1 and J is TRBJ1-2; D gene uncertain. The ends were cut back, 0 bases at V and 8 bases at J, with 10 bases in the middle. This CDR3 comprises 12 residues. Germline lookup yields CDR1 DFQATT and CDR2 SNEGSKA (reference sequence). The CDR3 spells CSARDRGAGYTF. CDR3 nucleotide sequence: TGCAGTGCTAGAGATCGGGGAGCAGGCTACACCTTC.

In regard to this clonotype: The germline gene is not matched at one end of the junction; a read error may be the cause. The chain is built from TRBV7-2 and TRBJ2-7; D uncertain. The CDR3 runs 8 residues. The germline CDR1 and CDR2 sequences are SGHTA and FQGNSA. CDR3 in DNA: TGTGCCAGCAGTCACTGGGACTTC. Translated, it gives CASSHWDF.

This clonotype was observed many times. The V call is TRBV6-1, the J call TRBJ1-6; 10 nucleotides agree with TRBD1. Unmatched junction bases numbered 3, after V lost 6 bases and J lost 7 bases. This CDR3 spans 14 amino acids. Germline V lookup: CDR1 MNHNS, CDR2 SASEGT. CDR3 sequence: CASRPDRGNSPLHF. CDR3 bases: TGTGCCAGCAGACCGGACAGGGGGAATTCACCCCTCCACTTT.